This T cell receptor beta chain was documented in a study of blood T cell repertoires in COVID-19. As for this clone: Its ends do not fully match the called genes, so a read error is possible.

The germline V gene encodes CDR1 LGHNA and CDR2 YNFKEQ. The CDR3 sequence is 16 residues long. Original data processing: Estimates of nucleated cell counts were drawn from the amplification of reference gene primers. The data were produced by immunoSEQ multiplex PCR, yet TCRdb's version contains in-frame clones alone and is incomplete. The V and J calls and clone size come from that table; D and trimming were worked out from the DNA. The data contain some 39,000 clones, 80% to 90% of them singletons. Material: peripheral blood. The TCR sequence derives from a man in his forties with active COVID-19. The chain combines TRBV4-2 with TRBJ1-5, with 8 bases aligning to TRBD1. CDR3: CASSQDLGQGYQPQHF. DNA of the CDR3: TGTGCCAGCAGCCAAGATTTAGGACAGGGCTATCAACCCCAGCATTTT.